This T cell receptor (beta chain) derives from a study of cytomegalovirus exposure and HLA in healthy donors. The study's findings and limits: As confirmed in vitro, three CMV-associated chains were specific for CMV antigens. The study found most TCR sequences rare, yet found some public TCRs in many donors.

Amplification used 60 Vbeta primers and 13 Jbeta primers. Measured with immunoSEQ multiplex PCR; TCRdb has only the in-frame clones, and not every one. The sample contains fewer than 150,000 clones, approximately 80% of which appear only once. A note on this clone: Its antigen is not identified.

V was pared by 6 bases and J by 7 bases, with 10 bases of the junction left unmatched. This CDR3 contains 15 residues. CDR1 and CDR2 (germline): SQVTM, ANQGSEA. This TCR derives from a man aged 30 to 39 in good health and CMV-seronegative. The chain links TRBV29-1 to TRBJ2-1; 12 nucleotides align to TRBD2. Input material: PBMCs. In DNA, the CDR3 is TGCAGCGTAAACCCGGGACTAGCGGGTCGAAATGAGCAGTTCTTC. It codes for CSVNPGLAGRNEQFF.